The 29 T cell receptor beta chains in this list originate from one sample, sequenced in a study of T cells in narcolepsy (dated by TCRdb to 2017 to 2018). Libraries came from the immunoSEQ multiplex PCR assay. TCRdb holds this immuneACCESS table with in-frame rearrangements only. Some clones are missing; in checked studies, unresolved V genes explain under half, and the rest has no known cause. The sample table contains some 34,000 clones; only one count was recorded for under 90% of them. About 1.3% of the sample belongs to the ten largest clones. Sequencing was done on a sample of CD45RA- memory CD4+ T cells from PBMCs. This specimen's cell subset or site label, interpreted: memory T cells sorted ex vivo from peripheral blood. The receptors derive from a human donor with narcolepsy.

The genes are TRBV30 and TRBJ1-2; D gene uncertain. V was trimmed by 1 base and J by 8 bases, leaving 17 bases between them. Germline CDR1 and CDR2: GTSNPN and SVGIG (reference sequence). This CDR3 has 14 amino acids. The CDR3, as DNA: TGTGCCTGGAGTGATCACGCAAACGCCCCCGGCTACACCTTC. Protein: CAWSDHANAPGYTF.

J is TRBJ1-4 and V is TRBV27; TRBD1 is a possible D gene (5 bases). Germline CDR1 reads MNHEY; CDR2 reads SMNVEV (reference sequence). V was cut by 5 bases and J by 0 bases, with 16 bases left in between. This CDR3 has 17 amino acids. CDR3 amino acids: CASSKGLALATNEKLFF. CDR3 nucleotides: TGTGCCAGCAGTAAGGGGCTGGCTCTTGCAACTAATGAAAAACTGTTTTTT. Full variable domain (outside the CDR3, taken from reference TRBV27 and TRBJ1-4): EAQVTQNPRYLITVTGKKLTVTCSQNMNHEYMSWYRQDPGLGLRQIYYSMNVEVTDKGDVPEGYKVSRKEKRNFPLILESPSPNQTSLYFCASSKGLALATNEKLFFGSGTQLSVL.

V is TRBV11-1 and J is TRBJ2-3; the match to TRBD2 covers 7 bases. CDR1 is SGHAT and CDR2 is FQDESV in the germline V gene (reference sequence). This CDR3 is 16 amino acids long. The J segment lost 0 bases and the V segment lost 7 bases, leaving 10 bases of the junction unmatched. The CDR3 loop is CASTPGGWRSTDTQYF. The DNA for the CDR3 is TGTGCCAGCACCCCCGGGGGGTGGCGGAGCACAGATACGCAGTATTTT.

V gene TRBV19 combines with J gene TRBJ1-5, with TRBD1 as a possible D gene (6 bases). Trimming removed 1 base at V and 7 bases at J, with 14 bases between. The CDR3 has 15 residues. Germline CDR1 reads LNHDA; CDR2 reads SQIVND (reference sequence). The DNA for the CDR3 is TGTGCCAGTAGTATAGGTCCCGGGGGGGCACAGCCCCAGCATTTT. Its translation: CASSIGPGGAQPQHF.

CDR3 sequence (DNA): TGTGCCACCACCGGGACAGGGGGCGCTAACTATGGCTACACCTTC. It encodes CATTGTGGANYGYTF. The chain carries TRBV19 and TRBJ1-2; the match to TRBD1 covers 12 bases. V was pared by 10 bases and J by 0 bases, with 6 bases of the junction left unmatched. The CDR3 contains 15 residues. Per germline, CDR1 LNHDA and CDR2 SQIVND (reference sequence).

The rearrangement links TRBV11-2 to TRBJ1-2; D uncertain. Germline V lookup: CDR1 SGHAT, CDR2 FQNNGV. The CDR3 runs to 15 residues. Trimming took 1 base from V and 7 from J, leaving 16 bases between them. The DNA for the CDR3 is TGTGCCAGCAGCTTAGTCGTAGGGCGGTCCTCTGGCTACACCTTC. Translating it yields CASSLVVGRSSGYTF.

The chain is built from TRBV6-4 and TRBJ2-3; tentatively, D is TRBD2 (5 bases). V was cut by 6 bases and J by 2 bases, with 9 bases left in between. This CDR3 is 13 amino acids long. Germline V CDR1 and CDR2: MRHNA, SNTAGT. DNA of the CDR3: TGTGCCAGCAGCGCGGACTTCACAGATACGCAGTATTTT. Translating gives CASSADFTDTQYF.

The chain links TRBV6-1 to TRBJ2-1; 12 bases map to TRBD2. This CDR3 spans 15 amino acids. CDR1 is MNHNS and CDR2 is SASEGT in the germline V gene. The trim removed 4 bases at V and 5 bases at J, leaving 3 bases unmatched. CDR3 sequence reads: CASSVGTSGHNEQFF. CDR3 coding DNA: TGTGCCAGCAGTGTCGGGACTAGCGGGCACAATGAGCAGTTCTTC.

The chain combines TRBV27 with TRBJ1-2; 8 nucleotides agree with TRBD1. V lost 6 bases, J lost 7 bases, and 4 bases stayed unmatched. This CDR3 contains 12 residues. Looked up from germline, CDR1 is MNHEY and CDR2 is SMNVEV (reference sequence). CDR3 loop: CASRGGQVGYTF. The CDR3 DNA sequence: TGTGCCAGCAGGGGGGGACAGGTTGGCTACACCTTC.

This clone was picked up one time. The chain joins TRBV27 to TRBJ1-6; D is unclear. Germline V CDR1 and CDR2: MNHEY, SMNVEV (reference sequence). The CDR3 is 14 residues long. V gave up 3 bases and J gave up 9 bases, with 12 bases separating them. This chain's CDR3 is CASSFQLVGSPLHF. CDR3 DNA: TGTGCCAGCAGTTTCCAGCTCGTGGGTTCACCCCTCCACTTT.

This clone was recorded a few times. The chain carries TRBV28 and TRBJ2-2, with 10 positions matching TRBD1. V lost 3 bases to trimming and J lost 6 bases; unmatched junction nucleotides: 4. Germline CDR1 is MDHEN and CDR2 is SYDVKM. This CDR3 has 15 residues. DNA of the CDR3: TGTGCCAGCAGTTTGACAGGGGGCTCCTCCGGGGAGCTGTTTTTT. It specifies CASSLTGGSSGELFF.

V gene TRBV6-1 combines with J gene TRBJ1-2; possibly TRBD1 for D (5 bases). The CDR3 has 14 amino acids. Trimming shortened V by 4 bases and J by 2 bases, and 11 bases separated the two germline ends. The V gene's germline CDR1 is MNHNS and CDR2 SASEGT. This chain's CDR3 is CASSGRDRNYGYTF. The CDR3 DNA follows: TGTGCCAGCAGTGGCCGGGACCGCAACTATGGCTACACCTTC.

J is TRBJ2-7 and V is TRBV7-6; 7 bases are shared with TRBD2. This CDR3 contains 14 residues. V was pared by 7 bases and J by 4 bases, with 10 bases of the junction left unmatched. The germline V gene has CDR1 SGHVS and CDR2 FNYEAQ. The chain's CDR3 is CASTPGLAEYEQYF. CDR3 sequence (DNA): TGTGCCAGCACCCCTGGCCTAGCGGAGTACGAGCAGTACTTC.

V usage is TRBV14 and J usage is TRBJ2-7, with 9 bases identical to TRBD1. This CDR3 has 14 amino acids. Germline loops: CDR1 SGHDN, CDR2 FVKESK. With V trimmed by 4 bases and J by 1 base, 2 bases remained unmatched. The DNA for the CDR3 is TGTGCCAGCAGCCTTGGGACAGGGTCCTACGAGCAGTACTTC. Its translation is CASSLGTGSYEQYF.

The chain recombines TRBV7-6 with TRBJ2-1; D possibly corresponds to TRBD2 (5 bases). Germline V gene sequence: CDR1 SGHVS, CDR2 FNYEAQ. V was clipped by 5 bases and J by 4 bases, with 15 bases between them. The CDR3 is made up of 15 amino acids. CDR3 nucleotide sequence: TGTGCCAGCAGCAATGGACGAGGGCCGTACAATGAGCAGTTCTTC. This translates into CASSNGRGPYNEQFF.

This clone was seen just once. The genes are TRBV19 and TRBJ1-2; a possible D gene is TRBD1 (6 bases). Germline CDR1 LNHDA, CDR2 SQIVND (reference sequence). The V end lost 5 bases, the J end lost 8 bases, and 15 bases lay between the germline ends. This CDR3 has 13 residues. The CDR3 sequence: CASSSPGGVGYTF. In nucleotides, the CDR3 is TGTGCCAGTAGTTCTCCGGGGGGCGTGGGCTACACCTTC.

This chain uses TRBV2 with TRBJ2-2; D possibly corresponds to TRBD2 (7 bases). The germline V gene has CDR1 SNHLY and CDR2 FYNNEI. This CDR3 contains 15 residues. Trimming took off 8 bases at V and 1 base at J, with 14 bases between the two ends. The CDR3 DNA reads TGTGCCAGCTGGGGGGCTAGCGGGAACACCGGGGAGCTGTTTTTT. It is translated as CASWGASGNTGELFF.

The gene calls are TRBV6-5 and TRBJ2-3; tentatively, D is TRBD2 (5 bases). The germline CDR1 and CDR2 sequences are MNHEY and SVGAGI. This CDR3 comprises 13 residues. V was cut by 5 bases and J by 6 bases, with 12 bases left in between. The CDR3 DNA reads as TGTGCCAGCAGTGCCCCCCGGGGTGATACGCAGTATTTT. It codes for CASSAPRGDTQYF.

For this clone: At one end, the junction sequence differs from germline, possibly due to a read error. In the same sample, other DNA sequences code for this CDR3. The CDR3 coding sequence is TGTGCCAGCATGGGCGGTTCTCCCTATGAGCAGTACTTC. It codes for CASMGGSPYEQYF. The chain combines TRBV2 with TRBJ2-7; D call uncertain. This CDR3 is 13 amino acids long. Germline assignment: CDR1 SNHLY and CDR2 FYNNEI.

CDR3 sequence reads: CASSIMRATNEKLFF. Written as DNA, the CDR3 is TGTGCCAGTAGTATAATGCGTGCAACTAATGAAAAACTGTTTTTT. V gene TRBV19 combines with J gene TRBJ1-4; no definite D call. Germline CDR1 is LNHDA and CDR2 is SQIVND (reference sequence). The CDR3 contains 15 residues. The germline V and J ends were trimmed by 2 bases and 0 bases, with 7 bases remaining between them.

This clone appeared a single time. Mismatch with germline at one junction end may stem from a read error. The same CDR3 also results from other DNA sequences found in this sample. The chain is built from TRBV28 and TRBJ2-5, with D unresolved. The CDR3 has 13 amino acids. Germline CDR1 and CDR2: MDHEN and SYDVKM. Written as DNA, the CDR3 is TGTGCCAGTAGTTTAAGTCGACAAGAGACCCAGTACTTC. Translating it yields CASSLSRQETQYF. The whole variable domain, filled in from reference TRBV28 and TRBJ2-5, reads DVKVTQSSRYLVKRTGEKVFLECVQDMDHENMFWYRQDPGLGLRLIYFSYDVKMKEKGDIPEGYSVSREKKERFSLILESASTNQTSMYLCASSLSRQETQYFGPGTRLLVL.

The V call is TRBV6-6, the J call TRBJ1-3; D remains unclear. CDR3 length equals 15 residues. Germline CDR1 MNHNY, CDR2 SVGAGI (reference sequence). The V and J ends lost 5 bases and 0 bases respectively, with 11 bases between them. The CDR3 region has the DNA TGTGCCAGCAGTCCCTTTACGAACTCTGGAAACACCATATATTTT. Translating gives CASSPFTNSGNTIYF.

This chain connects TRBV28 to TRBJ2-5; 11 nucleotides line up with TRBD2. The CDR3 runs to 16 residues. CDR1 is MDHEN and CDR2 is SYDVKM in the germline V gene. V gave up 6 bases and J gave up 5 bases; unmatched junction bases: 11. The CDR3 nucleotides read TGTGCCAGCAGCCCCGGACTAGCGGGTCCGTACGAGACCCAGTACTTC. Translated, it gives CASSPGLAGPYETQYF.

J is TRBJ2-3 and V is TRBV5-1; D ambiguous. In germline, CDR1 is SGHRS, CDR2 YFSETQ. V dropped 0 bases and J dropped 4 bases, with 6 bases sitting between them. CDR3 length: 13 amino acids. CDR3 residues: CASSLDGSDTQYF. The CDR3 nucleotides read TGCGCCAGCAGCTTGGACGGGTCAGATACGCAGTATTTT.

The genes are TRBV14 and TRBJ2-5; D remains ambiguous. The ends were cut back, 4 bases at V and 9 bases at J, with 12 bases in the middle. The CDR3 loop spans 12 amino acids. Germline V gene data show CDR1 as SGHDN and CDR2 as FVKESK. The CDR3 loop is CASSRGVSPQYF. The CDR3 nucleotides are TGTGCCAGCAGCCGCGGAGTAAGCCCCCAGTACTTC.

The chain is built from TRBV6-5 and TRBJ1-5, with 7 bases lining up with TRBD1. V lost 9 bases, J lost 4 bases, and 6 bases stayed unmatched. This CDR3 is 13 amino acids long. Per germline, CDR1 MNHEY and CDR2 SVGAGI. CDR3 loop: CASSGQQNQPQHF. The CDR3, as DNA: TGTGCCAGTTCGGGACAGCAGAATCAGCCCCAGCATTTT.

This clone was counted a single time. This chain connects TRBV7-7 to TRBJ2-3; 8 nucleotides agree with TRBD2. Germline CDR1 SSHAT, CDR2 FNYEAQ (reference sequence). The CDR3 totals 14 residues. Unmatched junction bases numbered 2, after V lost 5 bases and J lost 1 base. CDR3 in amino acids: CASSQLAGTDTQYF. For the CDR3, the DNA is TGTGCCAGCAGCCAACTAGCGGGCACAGATACGCAGTATTTT.

This clone was found a few times. The chain has TRBV2 and TRBJ1-4; no clear D. Germline CDR1 is SNHLY and CDR2 is FYNNEI. The V gene lost 0 bases and the J gene lost 13 bases, with 12 bases spanning the gap. This CDR3 contains 13 residues. The CDR3 spells CASSEAPGRGLFF. In nucleotides, the CDR3 is TGTGCCAGCAGTGAAGCCCCGGGCCGAGGACTGTTTTTT.

The DNA for the CDR3 is TGTGCCAGTAGTATCAGGCGGACAGCCCTTGAAAAACTGTTTTTT. Translated: CASSIRRTALEKLFF. V gene TRBV19 combines with J gene TRBJ1-4, with a tentative D call TRBD1 (6 bases). V was trimmed by 3 bases and J by 7 bases, leaving 15 bases between them. Germline V lookup: CDR1 LNHDA, CDR2 SQIVND (reference sequence). CDR3 length: 15 residues.